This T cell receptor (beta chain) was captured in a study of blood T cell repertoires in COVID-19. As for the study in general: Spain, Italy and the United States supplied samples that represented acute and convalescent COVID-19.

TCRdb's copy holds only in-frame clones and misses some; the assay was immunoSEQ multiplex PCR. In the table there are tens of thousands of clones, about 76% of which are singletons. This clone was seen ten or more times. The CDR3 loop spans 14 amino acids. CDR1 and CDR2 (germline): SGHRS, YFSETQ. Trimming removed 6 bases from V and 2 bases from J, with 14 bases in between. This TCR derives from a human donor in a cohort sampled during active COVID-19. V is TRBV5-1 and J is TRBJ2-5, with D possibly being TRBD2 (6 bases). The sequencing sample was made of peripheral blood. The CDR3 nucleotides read TGCGCCAGCACAACGCGTGGGGGGCAAGAGACCCAGTACTTC. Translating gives CASTTRGGQETQYF.